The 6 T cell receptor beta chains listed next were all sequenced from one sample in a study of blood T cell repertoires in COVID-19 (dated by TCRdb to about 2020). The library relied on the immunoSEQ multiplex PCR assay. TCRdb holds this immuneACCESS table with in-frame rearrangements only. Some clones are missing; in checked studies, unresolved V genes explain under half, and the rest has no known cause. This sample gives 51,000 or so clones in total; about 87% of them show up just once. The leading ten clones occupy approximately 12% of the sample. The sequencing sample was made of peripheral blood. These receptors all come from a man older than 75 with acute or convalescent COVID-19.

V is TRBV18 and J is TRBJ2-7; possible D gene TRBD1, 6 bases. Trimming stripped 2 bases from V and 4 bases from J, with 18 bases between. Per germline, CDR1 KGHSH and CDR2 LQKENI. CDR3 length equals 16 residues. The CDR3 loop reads CASSPVDMGQAYEQYF. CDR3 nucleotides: TGTGCCAGCTCACCAGTAGACATGGGACAAGCTTACGAGCAGTACTTC.

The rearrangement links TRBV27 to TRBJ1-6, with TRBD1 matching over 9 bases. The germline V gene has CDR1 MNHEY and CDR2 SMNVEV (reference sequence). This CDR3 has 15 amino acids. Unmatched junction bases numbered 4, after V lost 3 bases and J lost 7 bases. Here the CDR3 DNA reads TGTGCCAGCAGTTTGGATGGGACAGGGAATTCACCCCTCCACTTT. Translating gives CASSLDGTGNSPLHF.

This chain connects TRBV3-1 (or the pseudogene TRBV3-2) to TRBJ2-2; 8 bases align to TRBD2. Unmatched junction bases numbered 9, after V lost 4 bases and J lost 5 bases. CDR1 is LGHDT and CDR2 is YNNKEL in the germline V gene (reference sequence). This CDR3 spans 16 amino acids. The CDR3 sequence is CASSPDSGGGTGELFF. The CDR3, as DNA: TGTGCCAGCAGCCCAGACAGCGGGGGAGGTACCGGGGAGCTGTTTTTT.

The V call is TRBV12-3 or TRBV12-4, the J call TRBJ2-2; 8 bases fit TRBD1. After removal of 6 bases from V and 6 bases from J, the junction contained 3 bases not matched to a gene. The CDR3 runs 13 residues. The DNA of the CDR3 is TGTGCCAGCAGAAACAGGGGGGCCGGGGAGCTGTTTTTT. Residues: CASRNRGAGELFF.

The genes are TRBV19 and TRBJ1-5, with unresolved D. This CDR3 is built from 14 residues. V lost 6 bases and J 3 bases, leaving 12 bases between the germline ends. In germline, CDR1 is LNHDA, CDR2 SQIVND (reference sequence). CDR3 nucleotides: TGTGCCAGTAGAGAGGGCAGACTCAATCAGCCCCAGCATTTT. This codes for CASREGRLNQPQHF.

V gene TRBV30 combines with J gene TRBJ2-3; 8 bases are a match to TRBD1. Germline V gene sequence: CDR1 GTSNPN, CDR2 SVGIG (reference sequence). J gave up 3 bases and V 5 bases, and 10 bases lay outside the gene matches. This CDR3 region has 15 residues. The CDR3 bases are TGTGCCTGGTTGGACAGGGCGGTGGGAACAGATACGCAGTATTTT. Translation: CAWLDRAVGTDTQYF. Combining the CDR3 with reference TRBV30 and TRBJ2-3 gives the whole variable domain SQTIHQWPATLVQPVGSPLSLECTVEGTSNPNLYWYRQAAGRGLQLLFYSVGIGQISSEVPQNLSASRPQDRQFILSSKKLLLSDSGFYLCAWLDRAVGTDTQYFGPGTRLTVL.